These 17 T cell receptor beta chains share one sample of origin, sequenced in a study of chemoradiotherapy in HPV16-positive cancers. Profiled with immunoSEQ multiplex PCR; TCRdb holds only in-frame clones, not every one. This table holds roughly 7,100 clones, around 85% found once. This material consisted of blood, taken from a patient who underwent chemoradiotherapy. The receptors were sampled from a human donor with HPV-associated anogenital cancer.

The chain employs TRBV7-9 and TRBJ2-1, with D tentatively TRBD1 (5 bases). This CDR3 is 16 amino acids long. Germline assignment: CDR1 SEHNR and CDR2 FQNEAQ (reference sequence). The ends were cut back, 1 base at V and 6 bases at J, with 16 bases in the middle. The CDR3 DNA sequence: TGTGCCAGCAGCTTAGGTCGGCAGGGCGGACGCAATGAGCAGTTCTTC. This gives the protein CASSLGRQGGRNEQFF.

The chain carries TRBV29-1 and TRBJ2-1; 14 bases fit TRBD2. There are 13 residues in the CDR3. Germline CDR1 SQVTM, CDR2 ANQGSEA. Germline trimming cut 6 bases from V and 10 bases from J; bases unmatched to any gene: 5. DNA for the CDR3: TGCAGCGTGCCGGGACTAGCGGGGGCAGAGCAGTTCTTC. Its protein is CSVPGLAGAEQFF.

In this sample, this clone is large. The chain couples TRBV29-1 to TRBJ1-2, with no clear D. Trimming stripped 3 bases from V and 8 bases from J, with 4 bases between. Germline V gives CDR1 SQVTM, CDR2 ANQGSEA. The CDR3 spans 9 residues. CDR3 amino acids: CSVEGGYTF. DNA for the CDR3: TGCAGCGTTGAGGGGGGCTACACCTTC.

V is TRBV9 and J is TRBJ1-5; D uncertain. CDR3 size: 14 residues. CDR1 and CDR2 from the germline V gene are SGDLS and YYNGEE. V was shortened by 0 bases and J by 7 bases, with 11 bases between the two germline ends. The CDR3 loop reads CASSVEGIGQPQHF. The DNA for the CDR3 is TGTGCCAGCAGCGTAGAGGGCATCGGGCAGCCCCAGCATTTT.

The rearrangement links TRBV2 to TRBJ1-4; TRBD1 agrees at 7 bases. This CDR3 region has 14 residues. Germline loops: CDR1 SNHLY, CDR2 FYNNEI. V shed 6 bases, J shed 4 bases, and the junction held 5 bases outside the gene matches. This CDR3 reads CASRERDSNEKLFF. The CDR3 DNA reads TGTGCCAGCAGGGAGCGGGACAGTAATGAAAAACTGTTTTTT.

This clone was found once. The chain couples TRBV7-2 to TRBJ2-5, with no clear D. This CDR3 is 14 amino acids long. V lost 2 bases and J 1 base, leaving 8 bases between the germline ends. Germline CDR1 and CDR2: SGHTA and FQGNSA. CDR3 DNA sequence: TGTGCCAGCAGCTTAATGAGGTTCCAAGAGACCCAGTACTTC. Protein product: CASSLMRFQETQYF.

V gene TRBV6-6 combines with J gene TRBJ2-3; D ambiguous. V gave up 5 bases and J gave up 9 bases, with 12 bases separating them. This CDR3 spans 12 amino acids. The germline V gene encodes CDR1 MNHNY and CDR2 SVGAGI (reference sequence). The CDR3 sequence is CASSLKPETQYF. CDR3 sequence (DNA): TGTGCCAGCAGTCTCAAACCTGAGACGCAGTATTTT.

The genes are TRBV2 and TRBJ1-2; 9 bases match TRBD1. The CDR3 spans 17 residues. The junction had 17 bases not matched to a gene; V was cut back by 5 bases and J by 7 bases. CDR1 is SNHLY, CDR2 FYNNEI, per germline. The CDR3 nucleotides read TGTGCCAGCAGTACCCCCCTAGGGACAGGGAGTTCGATTGGCTACACCTTC. Protein product: CASSTPLGTGSSIGYTF.

There are a few counts of this clone. The chain combines TRBV10-2 with TRBJ1-2; 8 nucleotides agree with TRBD1. The germline V gene encodes CDR1 WSHSY and CDR2 SAAADI. V lost 2 bases and J lost 5; bases outside the gene matches: 4. CDR3 length: 14 residues. The CDR3 protein is CASSEGQGIYGYTF. Written as DNA, the CDR3 is TGCGCCAGCAGTGAGGGACAGGGAATTTATGGCTACACCTTC.

CDR3 residues: CASSGPGGTEAFF. In nucleotides, the CDR3 is TGTGCCAGCAGTGGGCCCGGGGGCACTGAAGCTTTCTTT. V is TRBV6-6 and J is TRBJ1-1; a weak D match, TRBD1 (5 bases). V was shortened by 5 bases and J by 4 bases, with 11 bases between the two germline ends. Looked up from germline, CDR1 is MNHNY and CDR2 is SVGAGI (reference sequence). CDR3 size: 13 residues.

V is TRBV10-3 and J is TRBJ1-2; TRBD1 agrees at 8 bases. Germline V gives CDR1 ENHRY, CDR2 SYGVKD. J lost 6 bases, V lost 8 bases, and 11 bases had no gene match. CDR3 length: 14 residues. The CDR3 sequence: CAIADSRGLDGYTF. In DNA, the CDR3 is TGTGCCATCGCGGACTCCAGGGGGCTGGATGGCTACACCTTC.

This chain links TRBV5-4 with TRBJ1-1, with 8 positions matching TRBD1. The CDR3 is 17 residues long. From germline, CDR1 is SGHNT and CDR2 YYREEE (reference sequence). V trimming: 3 bases; J trimming: 0 bases; junction bases outside the gene matches: 10. The CDR3 here is CASSWTWDRPMNTEAFF. The CDR3 region has the DNA TGTGCCAGCAGCTGGACCTGGGACAGGCCCATGAACACTGAAGCTTTCTTT.

This chain joins TRBV4-2 and TRBJ2-3; D is possibly TRBD1 (5 bases). Germline assignment: CDR1 LGHNA and CDR2 YNFKEQ. V dropped 1 base and J dropped 3 bases, with 11 bases sitting between them. The CDR3 is 15 residues long. The CDR3 here is CASSQGVTGTDTQYF. The CDR3 region has the DNA TGTGCCAGCAGCCAAGGGGTTACAGGAACAGATACGCAGTATTTT.

This rearrangement joins TRBV11-2 to TRBJ2-1; TRBD1 aligns across 7 bases. This CDR3 spans 12 amino acids. J lost 7 bases, V lost 5 bases, and 2 bases had no gene match. Germline CDR1 and CDR2: SGHAT and FQNNGV. CDR3 bases: TGTGCCAGCAGCGTACAGGGGAATGAGCAGTTCTTC. It translates to CASSVQGNEQFF.

This clone was counted between two and nine times. This chain links TRBV2 with TRBJ1-5, with TRBD1 matching 7 bases. With 4 bases clipped from V and 2 bases from J, the junction kept 2 bases outside the gene matches. This CDR3 is built from 14 residues. Germline V gene lookup returns CDR1 SNHLY and CDR2 FYNNEI. The CDR3: CASSGTGGNQPQHF. CDR3 nucleotides: TGTGCCAGCAGTGGAACAGGGGGCAATCAGCCCCAGCATTTT.

This clone was recorded once. The chain uses TRBV6-1 and TRBJ2-7; D might be TRBD1 or TRBD2, each matching 7 bases. The germline V and J ends were trimmed by 0 bases and 3 bases, with 12 bases remaining between them. This CDR3 contains 15 residues. CDR1 and CDR2 from the germline V gene are MNHNS and SASEGT. As DNA, the CDR3 is TGTGCCAGCAGTGAAGCACAGGGGACTAACTACGAGCAGTACTTC. This codes for CASSEAQGTNYEQYF.

The gene calls are TRBV5-4 and TRBJ2-7; D is possibly TRBD1 (5 bases). V was pared by 1 base and J by 0 bases, with 8 bases between. Germline values: CDR1 SGHNT, CDR2 YYREEE (reference sequence). This CDR3 has 14 residues. Here the CDR3 reads CASSLQGFSYEQYF. The CDR3 region has the DNA TGTGCCAGCAGCTTGCAGGGATTCTCCTACGAGCAGTACTTC.